These 14 T cell receptor beta chains were all obtained from the same sample, sequenced in a study of CD8 T cells in ankylosing spondylitis. Whole-study findings and limits: Ankylosing spondylitis blood appeared to be characterized by a TCR beta motif of roughly eight highly homologous variants.

Their specific antigens are unknown. Each CDR3 protein gets one entry after TCRdb re-called the 5' RACE reads with MiXCR. The table includes fewer than 400,000 distinct CDR3 sequences, 6.5% to 10% detected once. The specimen sequenced was blood, either unsorted or a sorted T cell fraction (not recorded which). These receptors all come from a male donor with ankylosing spondylitis.

This clonotype has more than one count but fewer than ten. The chain links TRBV27 to TRBJ2-7; perhaps TRBD1 as D (5 bases). Trimming cost V 7 bases and J 2 bases, with 15 bases left between them. CDR3 size: 14 residues. The germline gives CDR1 MNHEY, CDR2 SMNVEV (reference sequence). CDR3 sequence reads: CASKSRQTAYEQYF. CDR3 DNA: TGTGCCAGCAAATCCCGACAGACCGCCTACGAGCAGTACTTC.

The chain recombines TRBV20-1 with TRBJ2-7, with unresolved D. The germline gives CDR1 DFQATT, CDR2 SNEGSKA (reference sequence). This CDR3 has 11 amino acids. V was clipped by 6 bases and J by 4 bases, with 10 bases between them. The CDR3 bases are TGCAGTGCCGGACGGATTTACGAGCAGTACTTC. This gives the protein CSAGRIYEQYF.

This chain uses TRBV5-4 with TRBJ2-2, with D unresolved. V gave up 2 bases and J gave up 7 bases, with 12 bases separating them. The germline V gene has CDR1 SGHNT and CDR2 YYREEE (reference sequence). The CDR3 totals 14 residues. CDR3 nucleotide sequence: TGTGCCAGCAGCTTATCGAACGTCGGCGGGGAGCTGTTTTTT. As protein: CASSLSNVGGELFF.

The chain uses TRBV20-1 and TRBJ2-3, with TRBD2 identical over 14 bases. The CDR3 is made up of 17 amino acids. The junction had 5 bases not matched to a gene; V was cut back by 1 base and J by 2 bases. Germline V lookup: CDR1 DFQATT, CDR2 SNEGSKA (reference sequence). The CDR3 is CSARGTSGRLYTDTQYF. The CDR3 DNA follows: TGCAGTGCTAGAGGGACTAGCGGGAGGCTATACACAGATACGCAGTATTTT.

V and J are TRBV20-1 and TRBJ2-7; TRBD2 agrees at 14 bases. The J segment lost 2 bases and the V segment lost 5 bases, leaving 5 bases of the junction unmatched. The CDR3 has 15 amino acids. Germline CDR1 DFQATT, CDR2 SNEGSKA (reference sequence). The CDR3 coding sequence is TGCAGTGCTGGGGGACTAGCGGGAGCTCCCTACGAGCAGTACTTC. Protein sequence: CSAGGLAGAPYEQYF.

This clonotype was found a few times. The chain has TRBV27 and TRBJ1-3; no reliable D call. The V gene lost 6 bases and the J gene lost 0 bases, with 6 bases spanning the gap. The CDR3 consists of 13 residues. Germline V CDR1 and CDR2: MNHEY, SMNVEV (reference sequence). Written as DNA, the CDR3 is TGTGCCAGCAGATTCCGCTCTGGAAACACCATATATTTT. Translated, it gives CASRFRSGNTIYF.

Remarks on this clonotype: Sequence at one end of the junction differs from germline and may be a read error. This sequence joins TRBV6-1 and TRBJ2-7; D is undetermined. The CDR3 covers 10 residues. The germline CDR1 and CDR2 sequences are MNHNS and SASEGT. The CDR3 bases are TGTGCCAGCAAGGTCGGGCTCAGATCCTTC. Translating it yields CASKVGLRSF.

Only a few counts were recorded for this clonotype. The chain couples TRBV7-9 to TRBJ1-1; D gene ambiguous. Trimming took 1 base from V and 4 from J, leaving 7 bases between them. This CDR3 contains 13 residues. Looked up from germline, CDR1 is SEHNR and CDR2 is FQNEAQ (reference sequence). CDR3 nucleotides: TGTGCCAGCAGCTTAGGGTGGGCCACTGAAGCTTTCTTT. It codes for CASSLGWATEAFF. The entire variable domain, with the rest obtained from reference TRBV7-9 and TRBJ1-1, is as follows: DTGVSQNPRHKITKRGQNVTFRCDPISEHNRLYWYRQTLGQGPEFLTYFQNEAQLEKSRLLSDRFSAERPKGSFSTLEIQRTEQGDSAMYLCASSLGWATEAFFGQGTRLTVV.

The rearrangement joins TRBV15 to TRBJ2-5, with D tentatively TRBD1 (6 bases). CDR1 and CDR2 (germline): LNHNV, YYDKDF (reference sequence). V was pared by 4 bases and J by 4 bases, with 13 bases between. The CDR3 sequence is 14 residues long. The CDR3 is CATSTGQLGETQYF. In DNA form, the CDR3 reads TGTGCCACCAGCACCGGACAGTTAGGAGAGACCCAGTACTTC.

The chain's CDR3 is CASSFSDRDHTDTQYF. CDR3 sequence (DNA): TGTGCCAGCAGCTTTTCAGACAGGGATCACACAGATACGCAGTATTTT. This chain joins TRBV7-9 and TRBJ2-3; TRBD1 matches 7 bases. CDR1 SEHNR and CDR2 FQNEAQ come from the germline V gene (reference sequence). With V trimmed by 3 bases and J by 2 bases, 8 bases remained unmatched. The CDR3 totals 16 residues.

The chain carries TRBV19 and TRBJ2-1; 12 positions agree with TRBD1. From germline, CDR1 is LNHDA and CDR2 SQIVND (reference sequence). This CDR3 spans 14 amino acids. V shed 8 bases and J 6 bases; nucleotides not matched to a gene: 5. CDR3 in DNA: TGTGCCAGTTGGGACAGGGGGCGTTCCAATGAGCAGTTCTTC. It encodes CASWDRGRSNEQFF.

The chain recombines TRBV10-3 with TRBJ2-7; no clear D gene. Per germline, CDR1 ENHRY and CDR2 SYGVKD. The V gene lost 4 bases and the J gene lost 5 bases, with 12 bases spanning the gap. The CDR3 length is 13 residues. In nucleotides, the CDR3 is TGTGCCATCAGTGGTGGCAGACACGACGAGCAGTACTTC. Translating gives CAISGGRHDEQYF.

This clonotype showed up just a few times. The J gene is TRBJ2-2, the V gene TRBV7-3; 13 nucleotides line up with TRBD2. J lost 5 bases, V lost 4 bases, and 10 bases had no gene match. CDR3 length equals 18 residues. Germline V lookup: CDR1 SGHTA, CDR2 FQGTGA. CDR3: CASSSTSGRVDRTGELFF. CDR3 nucleotides: TGTGCCAGCAGCTCCACTAGCGGGAGGGTAGATCGGACCGGGGAGCTGTTTTTT.

There are a few counts of this clonotype. Given a much more abundant clone one base away, this may be a read error. The rearrangement joins TRBV20-1 to TRBJ2-5, with D possibly TRBD2 on 5 matching bases. Germline lookup yields CDR1 DFQATT and CDR2 SNEGSKA (reference sequence). Between the trimmed V and J ends, which lost 0 bases and 5 bases, there was a span of 19 bases. The CDR3 has 16 amino acids. Written as DNA, the CDR3 is TGCAGTGCTAGAGACTTTCTAGTGGGAGCTGGGGAGACCCAGTACTTC. Its protein product is CSARDFLVGAGETQYF.